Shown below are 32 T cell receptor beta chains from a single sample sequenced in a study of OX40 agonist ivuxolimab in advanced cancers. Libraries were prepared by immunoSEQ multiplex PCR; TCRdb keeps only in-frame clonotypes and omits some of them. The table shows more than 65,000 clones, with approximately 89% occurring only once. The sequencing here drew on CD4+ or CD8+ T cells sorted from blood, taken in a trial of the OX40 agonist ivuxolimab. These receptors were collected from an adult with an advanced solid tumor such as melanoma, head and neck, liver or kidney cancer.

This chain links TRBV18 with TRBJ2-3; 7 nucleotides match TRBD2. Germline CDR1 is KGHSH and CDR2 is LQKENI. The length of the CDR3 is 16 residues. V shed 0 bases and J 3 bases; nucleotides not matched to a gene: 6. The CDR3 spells CASSPPRTSGTDTQYF. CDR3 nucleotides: TGTGCCAGCTCACCACCGAGGACTAGTGGTACAGATACGCAGTATTTT.

Written as DNA, the CDR3 is TGTGCCAGCAGCCACTCCGGGAGGCGGTATCAGCCCCAGCATTTT. This codes for CASSHSGRRYQPQHF. The chain has TRBV11-3 and TRBJ1-5; D not resolved. Germline lookup yields CDR1 SGHNT and CDR2 YENEEA. The V end was cut by 5 bases, the J end by 5 bases, with 16 bases between. The CDR3 loop spans 15 amino acids.

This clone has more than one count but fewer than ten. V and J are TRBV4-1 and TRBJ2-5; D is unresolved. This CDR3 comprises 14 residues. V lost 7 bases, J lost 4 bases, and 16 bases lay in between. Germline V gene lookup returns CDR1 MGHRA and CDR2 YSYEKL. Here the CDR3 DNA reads TGCGCCAGCATGGGGTCCGGATGGGGAGAGACCCAGTACTTC. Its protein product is CASMGSGWGETQYF.

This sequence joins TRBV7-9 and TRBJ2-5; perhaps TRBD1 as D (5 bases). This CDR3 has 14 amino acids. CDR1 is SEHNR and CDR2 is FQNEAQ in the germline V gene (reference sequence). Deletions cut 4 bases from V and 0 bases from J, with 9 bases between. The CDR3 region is CASSWQGDQETQYF. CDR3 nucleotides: TGTGCCAGCAGCTGGCAGGGTGACCAAGAGACCCAGTACTTC.

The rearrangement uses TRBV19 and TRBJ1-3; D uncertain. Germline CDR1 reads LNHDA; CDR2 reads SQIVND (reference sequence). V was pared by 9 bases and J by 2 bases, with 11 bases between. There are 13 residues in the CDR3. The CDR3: CASYFSAGNTIYF. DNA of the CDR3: TGTGCCAGCTACTTCTCCGCTGGAAACACCATATATTTT.

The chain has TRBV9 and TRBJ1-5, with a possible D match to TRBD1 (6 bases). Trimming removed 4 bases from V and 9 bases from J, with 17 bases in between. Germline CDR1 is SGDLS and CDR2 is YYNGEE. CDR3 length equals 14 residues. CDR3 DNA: TGTGCCAGCAGCCCTACCGGGGGCGCCGGGCCCCAGCATTTT. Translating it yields CASSPTGGAGPQHF.

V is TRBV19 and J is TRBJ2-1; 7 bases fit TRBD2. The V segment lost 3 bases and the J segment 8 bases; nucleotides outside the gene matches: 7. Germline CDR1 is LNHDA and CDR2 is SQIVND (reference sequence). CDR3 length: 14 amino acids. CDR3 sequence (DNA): TGTGCCAGTAGTATGGGGGGGTCTTGGGATGAGCAGTTCTTC. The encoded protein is CASSMGGSWDEQFF.

The DNA of the CDR3 is TGTGCCAGCTCAGCGACAGGGGGCGGGAACGAGCAGTACTTC. Amino acids: CASSATGGGNEQYF. This chain links TRBV18 with TRBJ2-7, with 10 bases lining up with TRBD1. The V gene's germline CDR1 is KGHSH and CDR2 LQKENI. There are 14 residues in the CDR3. The V gene end was trimmed by 5 bases and the J gene end by 5 bases; junction bases not matched to a gene: 6.

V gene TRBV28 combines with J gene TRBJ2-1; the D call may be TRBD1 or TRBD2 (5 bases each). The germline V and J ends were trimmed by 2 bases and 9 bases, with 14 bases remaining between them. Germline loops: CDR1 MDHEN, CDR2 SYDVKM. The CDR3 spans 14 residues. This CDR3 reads CASSLDGARGEQFF. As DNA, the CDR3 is TGTGCCAGCAGTTTAGACGGGGCAAGGGGTGAGCAGTTCTTC.

CDR3 residues: CASSAGLAETQYF. Here the CDR3 DNA reads TGTGCCAGCAGCGCCGGACTAGCGGAGACCCAGTACTTC. The V gene is TRBV9, the J gene TRBJ2-5, with 9 positions matching TRBD2. J gave up 5 bases and V 3 bases, and 2 bases lay outside the gene matches. The CDR3 runs 13 residues. Germline loops: CDR1 SGDLS, CDR2 YYNGEE. Full variable domain (rest looked up from reference TRBV9 and TRBJ2-5): DSGVTQTPKHLITATGQRVTLRCSPRSGDLSVYWYQQSLDQGLQFLIQYYNGEERAKGNILERFSAQQFPDLHSELNLSSLELGDSALYFCASSAGLAETQYFGPGTRLLVL.

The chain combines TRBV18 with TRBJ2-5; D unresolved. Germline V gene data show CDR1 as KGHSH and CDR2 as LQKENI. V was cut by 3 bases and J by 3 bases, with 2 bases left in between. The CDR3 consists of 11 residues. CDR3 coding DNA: TGTGCCAGCTCACCGGAAGAGACCCAGTACTTC. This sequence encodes CASSPEETQYF.

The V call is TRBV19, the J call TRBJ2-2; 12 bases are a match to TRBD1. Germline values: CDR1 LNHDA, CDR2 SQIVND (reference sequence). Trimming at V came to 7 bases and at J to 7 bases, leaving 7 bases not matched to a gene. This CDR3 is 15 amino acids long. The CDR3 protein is CASTPGQGAYGELFF. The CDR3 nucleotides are TGTGCCAGTACGCCGGGACAGGGGGCTTACGGGGAGCTGTTTTTT.

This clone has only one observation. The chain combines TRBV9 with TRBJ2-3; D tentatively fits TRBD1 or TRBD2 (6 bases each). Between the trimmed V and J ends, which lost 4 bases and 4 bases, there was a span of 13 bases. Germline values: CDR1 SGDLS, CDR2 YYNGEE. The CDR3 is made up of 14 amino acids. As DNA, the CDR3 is TGTGCCAGCAGCCCCCGGGGGCCGGCAGATACGCAGTATTTT. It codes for CASSPRGPADTQYF.

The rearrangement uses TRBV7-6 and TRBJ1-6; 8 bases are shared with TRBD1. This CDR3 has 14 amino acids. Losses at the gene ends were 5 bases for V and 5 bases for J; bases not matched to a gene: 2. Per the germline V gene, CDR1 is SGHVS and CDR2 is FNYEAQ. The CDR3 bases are TGTGCCAGCAGCCTGGGACAGGATAATTCACCCCTCCACTTT. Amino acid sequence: CASSLGQDNSPLHF. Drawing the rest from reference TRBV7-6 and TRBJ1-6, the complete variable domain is GAGVSQSPRYKVTKRGQDVALRCDPISGHVSLYWYRQALGQGPEFLTYFNYEAQQDKSGLPNDRFSAERPEGSISTLTIQRTEQRDSAMYRCASSLGQDNSPLHFGNGTRLTVT.

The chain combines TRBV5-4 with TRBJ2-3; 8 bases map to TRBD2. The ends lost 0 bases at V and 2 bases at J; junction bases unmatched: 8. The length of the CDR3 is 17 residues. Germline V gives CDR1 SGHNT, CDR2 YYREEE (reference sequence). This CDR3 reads CASSLGPAGAYTDTQYF. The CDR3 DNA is TGTGCCAGCAGCTTGGGTCCAGCGGGGGCCTACACAGATACGCAGTATTTT.

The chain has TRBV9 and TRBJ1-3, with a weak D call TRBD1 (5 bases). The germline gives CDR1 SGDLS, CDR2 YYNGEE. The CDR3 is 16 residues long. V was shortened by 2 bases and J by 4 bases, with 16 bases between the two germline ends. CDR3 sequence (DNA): TGTGCCAGCAGCGTCCTCTCCGGTCGGGACGGAAACACCATATATTTT. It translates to CASSVLSGRDGNTIYF.

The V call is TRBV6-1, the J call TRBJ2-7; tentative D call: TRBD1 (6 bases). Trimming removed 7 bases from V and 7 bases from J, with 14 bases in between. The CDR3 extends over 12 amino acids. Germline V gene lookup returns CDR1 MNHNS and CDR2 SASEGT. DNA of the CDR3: TGTGCCAGCATGGGGGCAAAGCGAGAGCAGTACTTC. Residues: CASMGAKREQYF.

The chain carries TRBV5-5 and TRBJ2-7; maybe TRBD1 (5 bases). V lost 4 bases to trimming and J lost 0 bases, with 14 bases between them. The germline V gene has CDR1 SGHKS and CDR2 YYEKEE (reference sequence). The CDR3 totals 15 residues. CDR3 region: CASSLGMDISYEQYF. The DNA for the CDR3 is TGTGCCAGCAGCCTTGGGATGGACATCTCCTACGAGCAGTACTTC.

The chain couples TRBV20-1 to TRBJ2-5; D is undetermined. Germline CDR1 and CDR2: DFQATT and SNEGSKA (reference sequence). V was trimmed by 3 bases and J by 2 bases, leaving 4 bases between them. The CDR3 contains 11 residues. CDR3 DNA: TGCAGTGCTAGTTTGCAAGAGACCCAGTACTTC. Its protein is CSASLQETQYF.

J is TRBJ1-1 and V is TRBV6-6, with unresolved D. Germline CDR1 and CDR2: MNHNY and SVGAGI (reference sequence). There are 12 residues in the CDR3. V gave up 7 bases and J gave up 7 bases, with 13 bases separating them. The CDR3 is CASTQGGSEAFF. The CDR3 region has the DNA TGTGCCAGCACCCAAGGTGGCAGTGAAGCTTTCTTT.

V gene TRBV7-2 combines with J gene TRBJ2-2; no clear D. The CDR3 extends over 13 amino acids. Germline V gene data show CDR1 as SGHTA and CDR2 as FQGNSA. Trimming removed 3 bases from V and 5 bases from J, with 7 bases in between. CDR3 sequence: CASSFLGTGELFF. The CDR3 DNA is TGTGCCAGCAGCTTCCTAGGGACCGGGGAGCTGTTTTTT.

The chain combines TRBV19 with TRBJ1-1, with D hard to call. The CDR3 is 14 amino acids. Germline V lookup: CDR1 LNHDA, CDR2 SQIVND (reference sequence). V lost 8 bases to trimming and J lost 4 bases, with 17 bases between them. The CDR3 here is CASPTGRVSTEAFF. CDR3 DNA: TGTGCCAGTCCGACGGGGAGGGTGAGCACTGAAGCTTTCTTT.

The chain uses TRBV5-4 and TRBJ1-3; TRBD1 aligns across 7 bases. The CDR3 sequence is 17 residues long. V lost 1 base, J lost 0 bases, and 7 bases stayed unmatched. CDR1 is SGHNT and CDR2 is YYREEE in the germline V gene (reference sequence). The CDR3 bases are TGTGCCAGCAGCTTGAGGACAGGAACCCTCTCTGGAAACACCATATATTTT. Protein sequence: CASSLRTGTLSGNTIYF.

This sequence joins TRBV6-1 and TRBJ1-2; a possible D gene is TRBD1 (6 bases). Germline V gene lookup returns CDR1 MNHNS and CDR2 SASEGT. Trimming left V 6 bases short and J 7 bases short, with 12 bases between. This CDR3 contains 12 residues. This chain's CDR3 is CASRAYRVGYTF. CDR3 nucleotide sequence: TGTGCCAGCAGGGCGTACAGGGTTGGCTACACCTTC.

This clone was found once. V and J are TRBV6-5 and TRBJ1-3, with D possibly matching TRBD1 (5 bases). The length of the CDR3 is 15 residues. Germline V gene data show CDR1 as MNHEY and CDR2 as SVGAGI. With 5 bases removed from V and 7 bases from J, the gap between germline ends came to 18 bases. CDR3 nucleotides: TGTGCCAGCAGTCCCGACTCTAACCGGGGCAACACCATATATTTT. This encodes CASSPDSNRGNTIYF.

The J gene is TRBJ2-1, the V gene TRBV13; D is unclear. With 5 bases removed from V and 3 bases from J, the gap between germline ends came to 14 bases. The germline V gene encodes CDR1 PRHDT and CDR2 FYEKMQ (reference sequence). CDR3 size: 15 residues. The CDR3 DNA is TGTGCCAGCAGCCCGCGAAGGAATGGCTACAATGAGCAGTTCTTC. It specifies CASSPRRNGYNEQFF.

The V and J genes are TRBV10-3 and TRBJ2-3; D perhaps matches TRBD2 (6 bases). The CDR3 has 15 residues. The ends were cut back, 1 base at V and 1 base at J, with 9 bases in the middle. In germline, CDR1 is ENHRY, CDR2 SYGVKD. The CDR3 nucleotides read TGTGCCATCAGTGAGTTGGGGGGAGGCACAGATACGCAGTATTTT. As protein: CAISELGGGTDTQYF.

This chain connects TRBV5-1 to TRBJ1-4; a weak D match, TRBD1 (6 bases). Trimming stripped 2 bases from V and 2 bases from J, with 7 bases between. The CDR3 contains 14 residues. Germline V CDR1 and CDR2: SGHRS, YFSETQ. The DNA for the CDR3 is TGCGCCAGCAGCTTAGACAGGACTAATGAAAAACTGTTTTTT. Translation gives CASSLDRTNEKLFF.

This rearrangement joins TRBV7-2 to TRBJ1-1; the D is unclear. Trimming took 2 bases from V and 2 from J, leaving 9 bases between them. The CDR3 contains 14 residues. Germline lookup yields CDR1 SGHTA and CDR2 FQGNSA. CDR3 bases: TGTGCCAGCAGCTTATTCTCTGTTAACACTGAAGCTTTCTTT. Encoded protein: CASSLFSVNTEAFF.

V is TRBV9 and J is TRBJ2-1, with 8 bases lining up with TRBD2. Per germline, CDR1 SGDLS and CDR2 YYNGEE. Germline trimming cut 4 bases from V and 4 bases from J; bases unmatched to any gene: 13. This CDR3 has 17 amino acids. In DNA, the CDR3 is TGTGCCAGCAGCCCCCGGTTTGGGCGGGGGGAGTACAATGAGCAGTTCTTC. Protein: CASSPRFGRGEYNEQFF.

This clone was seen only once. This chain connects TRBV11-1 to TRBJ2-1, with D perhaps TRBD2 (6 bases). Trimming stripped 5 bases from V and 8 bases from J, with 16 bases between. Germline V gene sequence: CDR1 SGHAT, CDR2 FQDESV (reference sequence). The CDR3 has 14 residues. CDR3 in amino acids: CASSKEGLQDEQFF. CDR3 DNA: TGTGCCAGCAGCAAAGAGGGACTCCAAGATGAGCAGTTCTTC.

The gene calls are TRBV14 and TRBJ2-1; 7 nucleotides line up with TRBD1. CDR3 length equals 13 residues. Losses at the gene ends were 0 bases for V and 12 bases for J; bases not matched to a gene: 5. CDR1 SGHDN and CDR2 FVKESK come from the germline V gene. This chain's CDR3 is CASSQEMAGGQFF. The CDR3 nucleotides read TGTGCCAGCAGCCAAGAGATGGCAGGGGGGCAGTTCTTC.